These T cell receptor beta chains were read from a single sample in a study of blood T cell repertoires in COVID-19. Profiled with immunoSEQ multiplex PCR; TCRdb holds only in-frame clones, not every one. The repertoire consists of approximately 390,000 clones, with approximately 87% occurring once and the leading ten covering about 10%. Sequenced sample: PBMCs or T cells enriched from blood (not recorded which). The source of these receptors is a woman between 50 and 59 years old who had recovered from COVID-19. Each CDR3 is given with its conserved first and last residue. Fields, in order: clone size, J gene, V gene, CDR3 protein. Some rows mark clone size as missing; the rest say once, few, many or name a class of expanded clone.

>.|TRBJ2-5|TRBV4-3
CASSQDPAGGKETQYF
>.|TRBJ1-2|TRBV3-1/TRBV3-2
CASSQAGRSGGYTF
>.|TRBJ1-5|TRBV28
CASSQVAIRGQPQHF
>.|TRBJ2-7|TRBV19
CASSKDQGLPYEQYF
>few|TRBJ2-5|TRBV6-6
CASIRAGDGETQYF
>.|TRBJ1-4|TRBV12-3/TRBV12-4
CASSTTNRVLFF
>.|TRBJ2-3|TRBV6-5
CASSPNSQVDTQYF
>.|TRBJ1-2|TRBV5-1
CASSLELGASGYTF
>.|TRBJ2-3|TRBV18
CASSPAGSAVTDTQYF
>once|TRBJ2-7|TRBV5-4
CASSLSAGYHEQYF
>.|TRBJ2-5|TRBV18
CASIPGQQETQYF
>.|TRBJ2-7|TRBV5-1
CASSLGYNYEQYF
>.|TRBJ2-7|TRBV9
CASSVGAGGTQYF
>.|TRBJ1-2|TRBV18
CASSPRTNNRKTDGYTF
>.|TRBJ2-1|TRBV4-1
CASSLLASSYNEQFF
>.|TRBJ2-1|TRBV21-1
CASSTSSGTNEQFF
>.|TRBJ2-5|TRBV3-1/TRBV3-2
CASSPRGAGTQETQYF
>few|TRBJ1-6|TRBV7-2
CASRLNRAGNSPLHF
>once|TRBJ1-2|TRBV12-3/TRBV12-4
CASRRLGEYGYTF
>.|TRBJ2-7|TRBV18
CASSPGLASYEQYF
>.|TRBJ1-5|TRBV3-1/TRBV3-2
CASSRQGLNQPQHF
>.|TRBJ1-6|TRBV5-1
CASRETGGNSPLHF
>.|TRBJ2-7|TRBV30
CAWSVGGVFYEQYF
>.|TRBJ1-4|TRBV10-3
CAISTGTGDEKLFF
>.|TRBJ1-1|TRBV11-1
CASSPLALNTEAFF
>.|TRBJ1-4|TRBV28
CASSLEFNEKLFF
>.|TRBJ1-3|TRBV7-9
CASSLISSTIYF
>.|TRBJ1-1|TRBV19
CASGNRVRGSTEAFF
>.|TRBJ1-4|TRBV28
CASSSPQGVSTNEKLFF
>few|TRBJ2-7|TRBV10-3
CAISAFSGGINEQYF
>.|TRBJ1-2|TRBV3-1/TRBV3-2
CASSDRGGYTF
>.|TRBJ1-2|TRBV29-1
CSGVGTGPLFGGYTF
>.|TRBJ1-5|TRBV2
CASSLETTGGQPQHF
>.|TRBJ1-2|TRBV4-3
CASSQDRGLNYGYTF
>.|TRBJ1-4|TRBV7-9
CASSSYPGKEKLFF
>.|TRBJ1-2|TRBV6-5
CASSYSGTGLVYGYTF
>.|TRBJ2-5|TRBV7-9
CASSAGGAETQYF
>.|TRBJ1-2|TRBV5-4
CASSGRDSRTYGYTF
>.|TRBJ2-5|TRBV2
CASSGEGRETQYF
>.|TRBJ1-1|TRBV3-1/TRBV3-2
CASSQMGGTEAFF
>.|TRBJ2-5|TRBV10-2
CASSTGLARETQYF
>.|TRBJ1-1|TRBV6-5
CATRFSDTTHAEAFF
>.|TRBJ2-7|TRBV5-1
CASSSSGGSYEQYF
>.|TRBJ1-5|TRBV19
CASSTGHVDTSNQPQHF
>.|TRBJ1-1|TRBV9
CASSVDSVNTEAFF
>.|TRBJ1-3|TRBV6-1
CASSERNPRSSGNTIYF
>.|TRBJ2-2|TRBV13
CASSFFRAPLNTGELFF
>.|TRBJ1-3|TRBV5-6
CASSLWDRVNTIYF
>.|TRBJ2-2|TRBV19
CASRTAGVNTGELFF
>few|TRBJ2-7|TRBV4-1
CASSQGLAGYYEQYF
>.|TRBJ2-1|TRBV29-1
CSVNTPGQGVYEQFF
>.|TRBJ1-5|TRBV6-1
CASSGLPGQGARGNQPQHF
>.|TRBJ1-2|TRBV4-3
CASSQDKPTGYGYTF
>.|TRBJ2-7|TRBV2
CASSEIDEQYF
>once|TRBJ1-2|TRBV30
CAWSEGTGYNYGYTF
>.|TRBJ2-3|TRBV3-1/TRBV3-2
CASSQVSTDTDTQYF
>.|TRBJ2-3|TRBV24-1
CATSDSGEGSSDTQYF
>.|TRBJ1-6|TRBV6-2/TRBV6-3
CASSSQDRGLTSPLHF
>.|TRBJ1-1|TRBV6-5
CASSYAFRTGAEAFF